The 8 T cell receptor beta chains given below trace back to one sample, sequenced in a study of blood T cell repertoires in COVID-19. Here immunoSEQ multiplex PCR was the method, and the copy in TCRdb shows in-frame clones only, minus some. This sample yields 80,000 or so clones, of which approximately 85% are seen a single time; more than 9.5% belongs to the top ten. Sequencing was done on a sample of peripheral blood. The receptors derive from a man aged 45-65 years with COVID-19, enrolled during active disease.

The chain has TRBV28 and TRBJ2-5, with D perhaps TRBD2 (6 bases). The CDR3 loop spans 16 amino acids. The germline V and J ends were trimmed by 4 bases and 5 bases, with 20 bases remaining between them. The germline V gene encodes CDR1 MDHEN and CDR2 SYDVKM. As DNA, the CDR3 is TGTGCCAGCAGTTCCCCAGACCTCACTAGCCTTGAGACCCAGTACTTC. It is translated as CASSSPDLTSLETQYF.

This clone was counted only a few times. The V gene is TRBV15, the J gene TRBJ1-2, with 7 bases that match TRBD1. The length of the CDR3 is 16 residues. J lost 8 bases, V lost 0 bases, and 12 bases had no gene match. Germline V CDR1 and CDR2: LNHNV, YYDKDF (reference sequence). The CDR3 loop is CATSRDRGTASGGYTF. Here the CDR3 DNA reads TGTGCCACCAGCAGAGATCGTGGGACAGCATCGGGGGGCTACACCTTC.

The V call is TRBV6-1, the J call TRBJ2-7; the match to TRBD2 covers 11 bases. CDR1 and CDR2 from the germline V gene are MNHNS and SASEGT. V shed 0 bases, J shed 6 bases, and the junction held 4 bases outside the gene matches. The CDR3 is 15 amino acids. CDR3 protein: CASSEALAGVFEQYF. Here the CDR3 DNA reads TGTGCCAGCAGTGAAGCACTAGCGGGAGTGTTCGAGCAGTACTTC.

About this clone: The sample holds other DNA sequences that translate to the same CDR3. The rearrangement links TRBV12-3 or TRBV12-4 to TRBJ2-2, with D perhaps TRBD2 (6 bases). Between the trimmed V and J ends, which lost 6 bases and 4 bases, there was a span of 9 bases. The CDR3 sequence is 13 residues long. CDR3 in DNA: TGTGCCAGCAGCCTCGGGGGCACCGGGGAGCTGTTTTTT. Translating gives CASSLGGTGELFF.

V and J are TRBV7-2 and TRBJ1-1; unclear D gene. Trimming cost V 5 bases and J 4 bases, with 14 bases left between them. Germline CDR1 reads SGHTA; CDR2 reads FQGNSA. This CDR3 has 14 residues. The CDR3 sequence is CASSPGRGSTEAFF. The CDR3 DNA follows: TGTGCCAGCAGCCCCGGGCGGGGTTCCACTGAAGCTTTCTTT.

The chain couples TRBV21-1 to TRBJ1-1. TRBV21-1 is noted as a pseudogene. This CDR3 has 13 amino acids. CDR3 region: CASSMRRATEAFF. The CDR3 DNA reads TGTGCCAGCAGCATGCGGAGGGCCACTGAAGCTTTCTTT.

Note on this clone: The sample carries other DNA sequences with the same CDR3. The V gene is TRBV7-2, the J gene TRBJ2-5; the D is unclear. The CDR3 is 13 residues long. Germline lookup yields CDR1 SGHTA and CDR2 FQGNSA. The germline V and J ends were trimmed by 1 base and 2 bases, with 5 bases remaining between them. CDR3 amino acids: CASSLERQETQYF. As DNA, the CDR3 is TGTGCCAGCAGCTTAGAGAGGCAAGAGACCCAGTACTTC.

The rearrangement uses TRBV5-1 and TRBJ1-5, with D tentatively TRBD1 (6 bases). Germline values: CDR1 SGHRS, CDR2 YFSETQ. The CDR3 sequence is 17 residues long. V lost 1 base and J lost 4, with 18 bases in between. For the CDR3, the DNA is TGCGCCAGCAGCTTGAGGCCATCGACAGGTAGTAATCAGCCCCAGCATTTT. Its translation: CASSLRPSTGSNQPQHF.